These 19 T cell receptor beta chains were all obtained from the same sample, sequenced in a study of blood T cell repertoires in COVID-19. TCRdb keeps only in-frame clones here, not all; method: immunoSEQ multiplex PCR. The repertoire holds 150,000 to 200,000 clones, with 80% to 85% as singletons. The specimen was peripheral blood. These receptors came from a woman in her thirties or forties with COVID-19, enrolled during active disease.

The gene calls are TRBV27 and TRBJ2-2; D perhaps matches TRBD1 (7 bases). Trimming took off 4 bases at V and 5 bases at J, with 20 bases between the two ends. This CDR3 comprises 17 residues. The V gene's germline CDR1 is MNHEY and CDR2 SMNVEV (reference sequence). The DNA of the CDR3 is TGTGCCAGCAGTTCGGCAACCCCAGGGGGGCGGACCGGGGAGCTGTTTTTT. Protein: CASSSATPGGRTGELFF.

The chain employs TRBV12-5 and TRBJ1-4; 9 nucleotides agree with TRBD1. In germline, CDR1 is LGHNT, CDR2 FRNRAP. V dropped 5 bases and J dropped 3; count of bases not matched to a gene: 13. There are 18 residues in the CDR3. CDR3 nucleotide sequence: TGTGCTAGTGGTCCCTCGACAGGGGGGTACCTAGCTAATGAAAAACTGTTTTTT. Translation: CASGPSTGGYLANEKLFF.

V usage is TRBV7-9 and J usage is TRBJ1-1; D not certain. This CDR3 contains 14 residues. V was clipped by 6 bases and J by 3 bases, with 14 bases between them. Germline V gene data show CDR1 as SEHNR and CDR2 as FQNEAQ (reference sequence). CDR3 nucleotides: TGTGCCAGCAGAGTTACCGATTCGGACACTGAAGCTTTCTTT. This translates into CASRVTDSDTEAFF.

This clone showed up just a few times. The V gene is TRBV5-4, the J gene TRBJ1-1; tentatively, D is TRBD1 (6 bases). The CDR3 loop spans 12 amino acids. V was trimmed by 6 bases and J by 4 bases, leaving 10 bases between them. Germline-derived CDR1 and CDR2 are SGHNT and YYREEE (reference sequence). The chain's CDR3 is CASTTGRTEAFF. The CDR3 nucleotides read TGTGCCAGCACTACAGGGCGCACTGAAGCTTTCTTT. Looking up the rest from reference TRBV5-4 and TRBJ1-1 gives the full variable domain: ETGVTQSPTHLIKTRGQQVTLRCSSQSGHNTVSWYQQALGQGPQFIFQYYREEENGRGNFPPRFSGLQFPNYSSELNVNALELDDSALYLCASTTGRTEAFFGQGTRLTVV.

The chain carries TRBV7-8 and TRBJ2-3; 9 bases fit TRBD2. Trimming removed 5 bases from V and 4 bases from J; junction bases left unmatched: 7. CDR1 and CDR2 (germline): SGHVS, FQNEAQ. The CDR3 consists of 15 residues. CDR3 residues: CASSRTSGPADTQYF. CDR3 bases: TGTGCCAGCAGCCGAACTAGCGGGCCCGCAGATACGCAGTATTTT.

The J gene is TRBJ1-5, the V gene TRBV27, with 9 positions matching TRBD1. The CDR3 contains 15 residues. V was pared by 3 bases and J by 3 bases, with 3 bases of the junction left unmatched. CDR1 and CDR2 (germline): MNHEY, SMNVEV (reference sequence). CDR3 bases: TGTGCCAGCAGTTTGGGACAGGGCTTCAATCAGCCCCAGCATTTT. Translating gives CASSLGQGFNQPQHF.

This chain connects TRBV19 to TRBJ2-1; 8 bases are shared with TRBD2. The V and J ends lost 7 bases and 12 bases, in that order; junction bases with no gene match: 14. The CDR3 totals 14 residues. The V gene's germline CDR1 is LNHDA and CDR2 SQIVND (reference sequence). The CDR3 DNA is TGTGCCAGTAACCTAGCGGGTGGGCCTTGGGGGCAGTTCTTC. Translating it yields CASNLAGGPWGQFF.

This clone was recorded only once. V is TRBV5-4 and J is TRBJ1-1; 8 bases match TRBD1. The germline V gene has CDR1 SGHNT and CDR2 YYREEE (reference sequence). With 0 bases clipped from V and 4 bases from J, the junction kept 2 bases outside the gene matches. The CDR3 runs to 14 residues. The CDR3 loop reads CASSLAGGITEAFF. The CDR3 DNA reads TGTGCCAGCAGCTTGGCAGGGGGCATCACTGAAGCTTTCTTT. The full variable domain, with the rest looked up from reference TRBV5-4 and TRBJ1-1, is ETGVTQSPTHLIKTRGQQVTLRCSSQSGHNTVSWYQQALGQGPQFIFQYYREEENGRGNFPPRFSGLQFPNYSSELNVNALELDDSALYLCASSLAGGITEAFFGQGTRLTVV.

This clone was found once. This chain uses TRBV12-3 or TRBV12-4 with TRBJ1-5; D call uncertain. The CDR3 covers 12 residues. The V and J ends lost 4 bases and 9 bases respectively, with 10 bases between them. The CDR3 loop is CASSSARGPQHF. CDR3 coding DNA: TGTGCCAGCAGTTCCGCCCGGGGGCCCCAGCATTTT.

The rearrangement links TRBV7-3 to TRBJ1-6; 7 bases line up with TRBD1. CDR3 length equals 15 residues. V shed 2 bases and J 7 bases; nucleotides not matched to a gene: 5. CDR1 SGHTA and CDR2 FQGTGA come from the germline V gene. The CDR3 DNA reads TGTGCCAGCAGCTTAGGGACAGTAGTAAATTCACCCCTCCACTTT. Encoded protein: CASSLGTVVNSPLHF. Full variable domain (remainder filled in from reference TRBV7-3 and TRBJ1-6): GAGVSQTPSNKVTEKGKYVELRCDPISGHTALYWYRQSLGQGPEFLIYFQGTGAADDSGLPNDRFFAVRPEGSVSTLKIQRTERGDSAVYLCASSLGTVVNSPLHFGNGTRLTVT.

The chain joins TRBV7-8 to TRBJ2-1; 7 bases agree with TRBD2. Per germline, CDR1 SGHVS and CDR2 FQNEAQ. Germline trimming cut 5 bases from V and 0 bases from J; bases unmatched to any gene: 25. The CDR3 has 22 amino acids. The CDR3: CASSRGLFTGTNLGSSYNEQFF. CDR3 DNA sequence: TGTGCCAGCAGCCGAGGACTCTTTACGGGGACTAACCTAGGAAGCTCCTACAATGAGCAGTTCTTC.

V gene TRBV5-1 combines with J gene TRBJ1-4; D perhaps matches TRBD1 (6 bases). The V gene lost 3 bases and the J gene lost 8 bases, with 14 bases spanning the gap. CDR3 size: 14 residues. CDR1 is SGHRS, CDR2 YFSETQ, per germline. The CDR3: CASSSPGGGEKLFF. The CDR3 bases are TGCGCCAGCAGCTCCCCGGGGGGCGGCGAAAAACTGTTTTTT.

V usage is TRBV7-9 and J usage is TRBJ1-2, with D hard to call. The CDR3 totals 13 residues. Trimming pared 3 bases from V and 2 bases from J, leaving 7 bases between. CDR1 SEHNR and CDR2 FQNEAQ come from the germline V gene (reference sequence). The CDR3 is CASSFERNYGYTF. The CDR3 bases are TGTGCCAGCAGCTTCGAGAGGAACTATGGCTACACCTTC.

The chain uses TRBV19 and TRBJ2-7, with 7 positions matching TRBD1. Per germline, CDR1 LNHDA and CDR2 SQIVND (reference sequence). Trimming took 4 bases from V and 0 from J; bases not matched to a gene: 6. The CDR3 has 15 amino acids. CDR3 DNA: TGTGCCAGTAGTACCCCGGGACAGTTCTCCTACGAGCAGTACTTC. It is translated as CASSTPGQFSYEQYF.

CDR3 protein: CASSSDRGWYGYTF. The CDR3 nucleotides read TGTGCCAGCAGCTCGGACAGGGGTTGGTATGGCTACACCTTC. The chain combines TRBV11-2 with TRBJ1-2, with 9 positions matching TRBD1. CDR3 length equals 14 residues. V dropped 4 bases and J dropped 5; count of bases not matched to a gene: 5. In germline, CDR1 is SGHAT, CDR2 FQNNGV. The whole variable domain, filled in from reference TRBV11-2 and TRBJ1-2, reads EAGVAQSPRYKIIEKRQSVAFWCNPISGHATLYWYQQILGQGPKLLIQFQNNGVVDDSQLPKDRFSAERLKGVDSTLKIQPAKLEDSAVYLCASSSDRGWYGYTFGSGTRLTVV.

The chain joins TRBV7-6 to TRBJ1-6; 7 bases line up with TRBD1. Germline V gives CDR1 SGHVS, CDR2 FNYEAQ. The junction had 8 bases not matched to a gene; V was cut back by 5 bases and J by 10 bases. This CDR3 region has 14 residues. DNA for the CDR3: TGTGCCAGCAGCCAAACAGGGGCTAGGTCACCCCTCCACTTT. It translates to CASSQTGARSPLHF.

The chain couples TRBV11-2 to TRBJ2-7; a weak D match, TRBD2 (6 bases). CDR1 SGHAT and CDR2 FQNNGV come from the germline V gene. The CDR3 runs to 15 residues. Trimming removed 0 bases at V and 6 bases at J, with 15 bases between. The CDR3 bases are TGTGCCAGCAGCTTAGACGGAGGCGGGATCTCCGAGCAGTACTTC. Residues: CASSLDGGGISEQYF.

This chain joins TRBV7-9 and TRBJ2-1, with D possibly being TRBD2 (5 bases). The CDR3 extends over 13 amino acids. The germline CDR1 and CDR2 sequences are SEHNR and FQNEAQ (reference sequence). V lost 4 bases, J lost 5 bases, and 9 bases lay in between. The CDR3 here is CASSYGLNNEQFF. Here the CDR3 DNA reads TGTGCCAGCAGCTACGGACTCAACAATGAGCAGTTCTTC.

V gene TRBV27 combines with J gene TRBJ1-2; 7 nucleotides line up with TRBD1. The germline CDR1 and CDR2 sequences are MNHEY and SMNVEV (reference sequence). The CDR3 has 13 residues. V was clipped by 8 bases and J by 4 bases; unmatched bases: 7. For the CDR3, the DNA is TGTGCCAGCGGACAGGTACCCATCTATGGCTACACCTTC. Translated, it gives CASGQVPIYGYTF.